The 23 T cell receptor beta chains presented below share a single source sample, sequenced in a study of cytomegalovirus exposure and HLA in healthy donors. The PCR contained 60 Vbeta and 13 Jbeta primers. Here immunoSEQ multiplex PCR was the method, and the copy in TCRdb shows in-frame clones only, minus some. The listing contains 55,000 to 75,000 clones. The sequenced sample consisted of PBMCs. These receptors were collected from a male donor in good health and CMV-seronegative.

The DNA of the CDR3 is TGCAGCGTTGAAGCCCGGGGCCCGGGGACTGGAGAAGCTTTCTTT. The encoded protein is CSVEARGPGTGEAFF. The V and J genes are TRBV29-1 and TRBJ1-1; D is possibly TRBD1 (5 bases). The CDR3 extends over 15 amino acids. V was shortened by 1 base and J by 8 bases, with 20 bases between the two germline ends. Germline loops: CDR1 SQVTM, CDR2 ANQGSEA.

CDR3 in amino acids: CASSPRTSSNEQFF. CDR3 nucleotides: TGTGCCAGCAGCCCCCGGACTAGCTCGAATGAGCAGTTCTTC. The chain employs TRBV7-3 and TRBJ2-1; 8 bases align to TRBD2. There are 14 residues in the CDR3. Germline values: CDR1 SGHTA, CDR2 FQGTGA. V shed 5 bases and J 7 bases; nucleotides not matched to a gene: 7.

The chain combines TRBV10-3 with TRBJ2-7; 7 bases line up with TRBD1. From germline, CDR1 is ENHRY and CDR2 SYGVKD. The CDR3 runs to 15 residues. After removal of 6 bases from V and 4 bases from J, the junction contained 12 bases not matched to a gene. CDR3 nucleotides: TGTGCCATCAGCGATACAGGGGCACTTTTATACGAGCAGTACTTC. Its translation is CAISDTGALLYEQYF.

V usage is TRBV7-2 and J usage is TRBJ2-3, with a tentative D call TRBD1 (6 bases). Germline V CDR1 and CDR2: SGHTA, FQGNSA. The CDR3 covers 14 residues. Trimming took off 3 bases at V and 2 bases at J, with 9 bases between the two ends. DNA of the CDR3: TGTGCCAGCAGCTTGGGGGCCTCCACAGATACGCAGTATTTT. Translating it yields CASSLGASTDTQYF. The full variable domain, in which reference TRBV7-2 and TRBJ2-3 provide the parts outside the CDR3, is GAGVSQSPSNKVTEKGKDVELRCDPISGHTALYWYRQSLGQGLEFLIYFQGNSAPDKSGLPSDRFSAERTGGSVSTLTIQRTQQEDSAVYLCASSLGASTDTQYFGPGTRLTVL.

V and J are TRBV9 and TRBJ1-4; TRBD1 agrees at 7 bases. The CDR3 length is 14 residues. The V gene's germline CDR1 is SGDLS and CDR2 YYNGEE. The V and J ends lost 6 bases and 6 bases, in that order; junction bases with no gene match: 8. In nucleotides, the CDR3 is TGTGCCAGCACCAGAGGGGGCGGGGATGAAAAACTGTTTTTT. Translated, it gives CASTRGGGDEKLFF.

Details on this clone: A junction end diverges from the germline sequence, so it may reflect a read error. The genes are TRBV7-2 and TRBJ2-5; weak D call: TRBD1 (6 bases). The CDR3 spans 16 residues. CDR1 is SGHTA, CDR2 FQGNSA, per germline. In DNA form, the CDR3 reads TGTGCCAGCAGTCCAGGGCCAGGGAGAGCAGGGGAGAACCAGTACTTC. Amino acids: CASSPGPGRAGENQYF.

The chain combines TRBV7-9 with TRBJ2-2, with D tentatively TRBD2 (5 bases). V was shortened by 5 bases and J by 5 bases, with 15 bases between the two germline ends. The CDR3 has 15 amino acids. The germline V gene encodes CDR1 SEHNR and CDR2 FQNEAQ (reference sequence). The CDR3 DNA follows: TGTGCCAGCAGCCAAACTAGAGGGATAACCGGGGAGCTGTTTTTT. It is translated as CASSQTRGITGELFF.

V is TRBV6-5 and J is TRBJ2-1, with TRBD2 identical over 8 bases. This CDR3 is 15 amino acids long. The germline V gene encodes CDR1 MNHEY and CDR2 SVGAGI. V lost 4 bases to trimming and J lost 8 bases; unmatched junction nucleotides: 10. CDR3 in DNA: TGTGCCAGCAGTTTAGCGGGAAAAGACAACGATGAGCAGTTCTTC. Translating gives CASSLAGKDNDEQFF.

The chain is built from TRBV5-1 and TRBJ2-6; D may be TRBD1 (6 bases). Trimming cost V 5 bases and J 4 bases, with 16 bases left between them. The CDR3 has 16 residues. Germline CDR1 and CDR2: SGHRS and YFSETQ. CDR3: CASSNQGTGGANVLTF. CDR3 in DNA: TGCGCCAGCAGTAACCAGGGGACGGGGGGGGCCAACGTCCTGACTTTC.

The J gene is TRBJ2-7, the V gene TRBV5-1; TRBD2 is a possible D gene (6 bases). This CDR3 comprises 14 residues. Germline V lookup: CDR1 SGHRS, CDR2 YFSETQ. Trimming took off 4 bases at V and 2 bases at J, with 13 bases between the two ends. DNA for the CDR3: TGCGCCAGCAGCCCAGGAGGGTTAGCCTACGAGCAGTACTTC. Amino acids: CASSPGGLAYEQYF.

The rearrangement uses TRBV6-6 and TRBJ2-1; D call uncertain. The CDR3 loop spans 11 amino acids. The V gene lost 2 bases and the J gene lost 8 bases, with 4 bases spanning the gap. CDR1 is MNHNY, CDR2 SVGAGI, per germline (reference sequence). The CDR3 sequence is CASSYADEQFF. The CDR3 region has the DNA TGTGCCAGCAGTTACGCGGATGAGCAGTTCTTC.

The CDR3 coding sequence is TGTGCCAGTAGACTAGCGGGAGGGGGCGGGGAGCTGTTTTTT. Amino acids: CASRLAGGGGELFF. The rearrangement links TRBV19 to TRBJ2-2; 13 bases fit TRBD2. CDR3 size: 14 residues. Germline CDR1 reads LNHDA; CDR2 reads SQIVND (reference sequence). Trimming cost V 6 bases and J 7 bases; bases outside gene matches: 2.

This chain joins TRBV4-1 and TRBJ2-7; maybe TRBD1 (6 bases). The CDR3 covers 17 residues. The germline V gene has CDR1 MGHRA and CDR2 YSYEKL. V was trimmed by 3 bases and J by 2 bases, leaving 20 bases between them. The CDR3 region is CASSQARNLAGAYEQYF. CDR3 coding DNA: TGCGCCAGCAGCCAGGCCAGAAACTTGGCAGGGGCCTACGAGCAGTACTTC.

The chain couples TRBV12-5 to TRBJ1-1; 8 nucleotides agree with TRBD1. CDR1 is LGHNT and CDR2 is FRNRAP in the germline V gene. V was pared by 5 bases and J by 4 bases, with 9 bases of the junction left unmatched. The CDR3 covers 15 residues. This CDR3 reads CASGLGQGVTTEAFF. CDR3 coding DNA: TGTGCTAGTGGTCTCGGACAGGGTGTGACCACTGAAGCTTTCTTT. The full variable domain, its missing parts supplied by reference TRBV12-5 and TRBJ1-1, is DARVTQTPRHKVTEMGQEVTMRCQPILGHNTVFWYRQTMMQGLELLAYFRNRAPLDDSGMPKDRFSAEMPDATLATLKIQPSEPRDSAVYFCASGLGQGVTTEAFFGQGTRLTVV.

This chain uses TRBV7-3 with TRBJ2-5; D perhaps matches TRBD2 (6 bases). Germline CDR1 is SGHTA and CDR2 is FQGTGA. Trimming pared 2 bases from V and 4 bases from J, leaving 14 bases between. The CDR3 is 15 amino acids. The CDR3 is CASSLRASVTETQYF. The CDR3 bases are TGTGCCAGCAGCTTACGGGCTAGCGTGACAGAGACCCAGTACTTC.

The chain combines TRBV10-3 with TRBJ1-2, with 12 nucleotides matching TRBD1. The CDR3 consists of 15 residues. Trimming at V came to 3 bases and at J to 4 bases, leaving 3 bases not matched to a gene. Germline V gene sequence: CDR1 ENHRY, CDR2 SYGVKD. The CDR3 coding sequence is TGTGCCATCAGTGAAGGGACAGGGGGCCTCTATGGCTACACCTTC. Translating gives CAISEGTGGLYGYTF.

The chain recombines TRBV5-4 with TRBJ2-2; 7 bases are a match to TRBD2. Germline assignment: CDR1 SGHNT and CDR2 YYREEE (reference sequence). The CDR3 is 18 amino acids. Trimming at V came to 3 bases and at J to 1 base, leaving 12 bases not matched to a gene. The CDR3 protein is CASSSLGPSGGNTGELFF. CDR3 coding DNA: TGTGCCAGCAGCTCCTTGGGGCCTTCGGGGGGGAACACCGGGGAGCTGTTTTTT.

The V call is TRBV6-5, the J call TRBJ2-7; D may be TRBD1 (5 bases). Germline values: CDR1 MNHEY, CDR2 SVGAGI. The ends were cut back, 5 bases at V and 2 bases at J, with 16 bases in the middle. This CDR3 comprises 15 residues. CDR3 sequence: CASSPLGEGAYEQYF. The CDR3, as DNA: TGTGCCAGCAGTCCGTTAGGGGAAGGGGCCTACGAGCAGTACTTC.

The gene calls are TRBV28 and TRBJ1-2, with 7 bases lining up with TRBD1. V was pared by 3 bases and J by 4 bases, with 5 bases of the junction left unmatched. The CDR3 is 14 amino acids. From germline, CDR1 is MDHEN and CDR2 SYDVKM. This CDR3 is CASSFSDRFYGYTF. CDR3 in DNA: TGTGCCAGCAGTTTCTCGGACAGGTTCTATGGCTACACCTTC.

This chain uses TRBV5-5 with TRBJ2-7; TRBD1 aligns across 9 bases. This CDR3 comprises 14 residues. Trimming cost V 1 base and J 5 bases; bases outside gene matches: 4. Germline V gives CDR1 SGHKS, CDR2 YYEKEE (reference sequence). This chain's CDR3 is CASSLRQGVHEQYF. The CDR3 DNA follows: TGTGCCAGCAGCTTGCGACAGGGGGTCCACGAGCAGTACTTC.

About this clone: Mismatch with germline at one junction end may stem from a read error. This chain uses TRBV5-6 with TRBJ2-5; TRBD2 is a possible D gene (6 bases). The germline gives CDR1 SGHDT, CDR2 YYEEEE. The CDR3 extends over 15 amino acids. In DNA, the CDR3 is TGTGCCAGCAGCTTGCGGGAGATGGGAGGAGAGAACCAGTACTTC. Translating gives CASSLREMGGENQYF. The variable domain in full, with the rest retrieved from reference TRBV5-6 and TRBJ2-5, is DAGVTQSPTHLIKTRGQQVTLRCSPKSGHDTVSWYQQALGQGPQFIFQYYEEEERQRGNFPDRFSGHQFPNYSSELNVNALLLGDSALYLCASSLREMGGENQYFGPGTRLLVL.

The chain employs TRBV5-1 and TRBJ1-2, with TRBD1 identical over 9 bases. The CDR3 length is 14 residues. Germline V gene lookup returns CDR1 SGHRS and CDR2 YFSETQ. Trimming removed 6 bases from V and 1 base from J; junction bases left unmatched: 4. CDR3 sequence (DNA): TGCGCCAGCAACCCGGGACAGGGTAACTATGGCTACACCTTC. Its translation: CASNPGQGNYGYTF.

This sequence joins TRBV19 and TRBJ2-5; D may be TRBD2 (6 bases). The J call may be incorrect, as the DNA end agrees better with TRBJ2-7. This CDR3 is 16 amino acids long. Per germline, CDR1 LNHDA and CDR2 SQIVND (reference sequence). CDR3 sequence reads: CASSIRRDTQRNEQYF. In DNA, the CDR3 is TGTGCCAGTAGTATTAGGCGGGATACCCAGAGGAACGAGCAGTACTTC.